This is a list of T cell receptor beta chains from one sample in a study of identical twins. TCRdb re-analysed the 5' RACE reads in MiXCR, keeping a single row per CDR3 protein. The sample consists of approximately 620,000 distinct CDR3 sequences, under 9% of them appearing once. This same sample was also part of a study on yellow fever vaccine responses in identical twins.

The sequencing sample was made of PBMCs. The receptors stem from a woman aged 18-29 years in good health. Both conserved end residues are part of each CDR3. Each record gives: D gene, clone size, V gene, J gene, CDR3 protein, CDR3 DNA. A D gene is named only where the DNA matches it firmly. Clone size is stated in some rows and not others, as once, few, many or a class when expanded.

D: TRBD2; size: NA; V: TRBV7-3; J: TRBJ2-3; CDR3: CASSPGGVGDTQYF; DNA: TGTGCCAGCAGCCCCGGGGGGGTTGGAGATACGCAGTATTTT
D: TRBD2; size: NA; V: TRBV5-1; J: TRBJ2-2; CDR3: CASSHRRGGANTGELFF; DNA: TGCGCCAGCAGCCATCGGCGGGGGGGGGCGAACACCGGGGAGCTGTTTTTT
D: TRBD1; size: NA; V: TRBV10-1; J: TRBJ2-1; CDR3: CASSFLGTGRNEQFF; DNA: TGCGCCAGCAGTTTTTTGGGGACAGGGCGCAATGAGCAGTTCTTC
D: NA; size: few; V: TRBV5-1; J: TRBJ2-7; CDR3: CASSLGKTGTTYGEQYF; DNA: TGCGCCAGCAGCTTGGGGAAAACAGGGACGACTTACGGCGAGCAGTACTTC
D: NA; size: few; V: TRBV2; J: TRBJ2-3; CDR3: CASSEGRFETDTQYF; DNA: TGTGCCAGCAGTGAAGGCAGGTTTGAGACAGATACGCAGTATTTT
D: NA; size: many; V: TRBV15; J: TRBJ2-7; CDR3: CATSRDRYEQYF; DNA: TGTGCCACCAGCAGAGATAGGTACGAGCAGTACTTC
D: NA; size: NA; V: TRBV7-8; J: TRBJ1-5; CDR3: CASSHSRGGLVQPQHF; DNA: TGTGCCAGCAGTCATTCAAGGGGGGGCCTCGTTCAGCCCCAGCATTTT
D: NA; size: NA; V: TRBV10-3; J: TRBJ2-5; CDR3: CAIGNSQETQYF; DNA: TGTGCCATCGGGAACAGTCAAGAGACCCAGTACTTC
D: NA; size: NA; V: TRBV4-3; J: TRBJ1-1; CDR3: CASSQDVGFTEAFF; DNA: TGCGCCAGCAGCCAAGATGTCGGGTTCACTGAAGCTTTCTTT
D: TRBD1; size: many; V: TRBV12-3/TRBV12-4; J: TRBJ1-3; CDR3: CASRGQGHSGNTIYF; DNA: TGTGCCAGCAGGGGACAGGGCCACTCTGGAAACACCATATATTTT
D: NA; size: many; V: TRBV9; J: TRBJ2-3; CDR3: CASSDEGGYADTQYF; DNA: TGTGCCAGCAGCGACGAGGGGGGCTATGCAGATACGCAGTATTTT
D: NA; size: NA; V: TRBV29-1; J: TRBJ1-3; CDR3: CSVDPGVDGNTIYF; DNA: TGCAGCGTTGACCCGGGGGTGGATGGAAACACCATATATTTT
D: NA; size: few; V: TRBV29-1; J: TRBJ2-2; CDR3: CSVERTVTGELFF; DNA: TGCAGCGTAGAAAGGACGGTCACCGGGGAGCTGTTTTTT
D: NA; size: NA; V: TRBV28; J: TRBJ1-1; CDR3: CASSWRQVVGTEAFF; DNA: TGTGCCAGCAGTTGGCGTCAGGTCGTAGGAACTGAAGCTTTCTTT
D: NA; size: many; V: TRBV4-2; J: TRBJ2-4; CDR3: CASSQEGPSDGKNIQYF; DNA: TGTGCCAGCAGCCAAGAGGGGCCTAGCGATGGCAAAAACATTCAGTACTTC
D: TRBD1; size: NA; V: TRBV29-1; J: TRBJ2-7; CDR3: CSVGDRDYEQYF; DNA: TGCAGCGTTGGGGACAGGGACTACGAGCAGTACTTC
D: NA; size: many; V: TRBV5-1; J: TRBJ2-1; CDR3: CASSLANNEQFF; DNA: TGCGCCAGCAGCTTGGCTAACAATGAGCAGTTCTTC
D: NA; size: many; V: TRBV7-6; J: TRBJ2-7; CDR3: CASSNPGSYEQYF; DNA: TGTGCCAGCAGCAACCCAGGCTCCTACGAGCAGTACTTC